Below, 31 T cell receptor beta chains from the same sample are listed, as sequenced in a study of Ad26.COV2.S vaccination and SARS-CoV-2 variants. Measured with immunoSEQ multiplex PCR; TCRdb has only the in-frame clones, and not every one. The sample carries 300,000 to 450,000 clones, approximately 85% recorded once. As for treatment: some 20 received Ad26.COV2.S at low or high dose, single or two shots; roughly five received placebo; per-sample allocation not given. Sampling took place 63 days after the first vaccine or placebo injection. The sequencing here drew on peripheral blood, taken in a trial of Ad26.COV2.S vaccine versus placebo. These receptors all come from a person between 18 and 59 years old who received the Ad26.COV2.S COVID-19 vaccine or a placebo.

The chain carries TRBV3-1 (or the pseudogene TRBV3-2) and TRBJ1-2; weak D call: TRBD1 (5 bases). V was trimmed by 2 bases and J by 0 bases, leaving 10 bases between them. Germline V gene sequence: CDR1 LGHDT, CDR2 YNNKEL (reference sequence). This CDR3 has 15 residues. The CDR3 loop reads CASSQSPGANYGYTF. In DNA form, the CDR3 reads TGTGCCAGCAGCCAAAGTCCGGGGGCTAACTATGGCTACACCTTC.

The V gene is TRBV10-3, the J gene TRBJ1-2, with a weak D call TRBD1 (5 bases). Germline CDR1 ENHRY, CDR2 SYGVKD. This CDR3 comprises 16 residues. The V gene lost 3 bases and the J gene lost 0 bases, with 14 bases spanning the gap. Here the CDR3 reads CAISEWGTGANYGYTF. In DNA form, the CDR3 reads TGTGCCATCAGTGAATGGGGCACGGGAGCTAACTATGGCTACACCTTC.

The chain joins TRBV7-2 to TRBJ1-4; 7 nucleotides agree with TRBD1. Germline trimming cut 1 base from V and 5 bases from J; bases unmatched to any gene: 4. This CDR3 contains 15 residues. Per germline, CDR1 SGHTA and CDR2 FQGNSA. CDR3 nucleotides: TGTGCCAGCAGCTTAGATGTGACAGGGAATGAAAAACTGTTTTTT. This sequence encodes CASSLDVTGNEKLFF.

V and J are TRBV11-2 and TRBJ1-1; the D gene is possibly TRBD1 (5 bases). V gave up 3 bases and J gave up 5 bases, with 16 bases separating them. Germline-derived CDR1 and CDR2 are SGHAT and FQNNGV. CDR3 length: 15 residues. In nucleotides, the CDR3 is TGTGCCAGCAGCTTTCAGGGTCTGGGGGAGACTGAAGCTTTCTTT. Its translation is CASSFQGLGETEAFF.

The gene calls are TRBV3-1 (or the pseudogene TRBV3-2) and TRBJ2-2, with a possible D match to TRBD1 (5 bases). The CDR3 sequence is 15 residues long. Germline-derived CDR1 and CDR2 are LGHDT and YNNKEL (reference sequence). Trimming took 6 bases from V and 1 from J, leaving 12 bases between them. DNA for the CDR3: TGTGCCAGCAGACTAAGCAGGGTGAACACCGGGGAGCTGTTTTTT. Translation: CASRLSRVNTGELFF.

This clone has only one observation. The J gene is TRBJ2-1, the V gene TRBV10-3, with TRBD2 matching over 14 bases. The junction had 2 bases not matched to a gene; V was cut back by 4 bases and J by 6 bases. Looked up from germline, CDR1 is ENHRY and CDR2 is SYGVKD. The CDR3 contains 15 residues. The CDR3: CAISGGLAGANEQFF. CDR3 nucleotides: TGTGCCATCAGTGGGGGACTAGCGGGAGCCAATGAGCAGTTCTTC.

The gene calls are TRBV7-8 and TRBJ1-3; the match to TRBD1 covers 8 bases. There are 14 residues in the CDR3. J was trimmed by 8 bases and V by 5 bases; bases with no gene match: 8. Germline lookup yields CDR1 SGHVS and CDR2 FQNEAQ. Here the CDR3 reads CASSRTGNSHTIYF. The CDR3 nucleotides read TGTGCCAGCAGCCGGACAGGGAATTCCCACACCATATATTTT.

V gene TRBV4-3 combines with J gene TRBJ2-2; D call uncertain. Looked up from germline, CDR1 is LGHNA and CDR2 is YSLEER. The CDR3 has 15 amino acids. The V end lost 0 bases, the J end lost 1 base, and 6 bases lay between the germline ends. CDR3 loop: CASSQEGGNTGELFF. The CDR3 bases are TGCGCCAGCAGCCAAGAGGGCGGGAACACCGGGGAGCTGTTTTTT.

This clone was seen more than once but under ten times. This CDR3 is CASSYGEGNQPQHF. The CDR3 region has the DNA TGTGCCAGCAGTTATGGGGAGGGCAATCAGCCCCAGCATTTT. This chain connects TRBV6-5 to TRBJ1-5; D is undetermined. The ends were cut back, 3 bases at V and 2 bases at J, with 8 bases in the middle. Germline V CDR1 and CDR2: MNHEY, SVGAGI. This CDR3 is built from 14 residues.

The V gene is TRBV5-1, the J gene TRBJ2-5; D uncertain. With 3 bases removed from V and 0 bases from J, the gap between germline ends came to 9 bases. There are 14 residues in the CDR3. Germline V lookup: CDR1 SGHRS, CDR2 YFSETQ. The CDR3 DNA reads TGCGCCAGCAGCTATTCGGGTCACCAAGAGACCCAGTACTTC. It specifies CASSYSGHQETQYF.

This chain links TRBV21-1 with TRBJ2-7. TRBV21-1 is assigned pseudogene status. This CDR3 comprises 12 residues. DNA for the CDR3: TGTGCCAGCAGCAACGGACGCTACACCTCTAGCTTC. Translated, it gives CASSNGRYTSSF.

V usage is TRBV15 and J usage is TRBJ2-5, with 9 bases that match TRBD2. V gave up 1 base and J gave up 2 bases; unmatched junction bases: 11. The germline gives CDR1 LNHNV, CDR2 YYDKDF (reference sequence). The CDR3 is made up of 18 amino acids. CDR3 residues: CATSRALAGSGVQETQYF. CDR3 DNA sequence: TGTGCCACCAGCAGAGCTCTAGCGGGATCCGGGGTTCAAGAGACCCAGTACTTC.

The chain links TRBV4-3 to TRBJ1-2; D unclear. V was clipped by 0 bases and J by 5 bases, with 10 bases between them. CDR1 is LGHNA, CDR2 YSLEER, per germline. The CDR3 sequence is 14 residues long. Written as DNA, the CDR3 is TGCGCCAGCAGCCAAGATCCTTCCGGGTATGGCTACACCTTC. This translates into CASSQDPSGYGYTF.

J is TRBJ2-2 and V is TRBV4-3, with D uncertain. The CDR3 has 18 residues. V gave up 0 bases and J gave up 4 bases, with 18 bases separating them. CDR1 and CDR2 (germline): LGHNA, YSLEER. DNA of the CDR3: TGCGCCAGCAGCCAAGATCGTTGGCTGGGCCAGAGCACCGGGGAGCTGTTTTTT. Encoded protein: CASSQDRWLGQSTGELFF.

This sequence joins TRBV5-4 and TRBJ1-6; D is possibly TRBD1 (6 bases). This CDR3 spans 16 amino acids. CDR1 SGHNT and CDR2 YYREEE come from the germline V gene (reference sequence). V lost 0 bases and J 7 bases, leaving 14 bases between the germline ends. CDR3 coding DNA: TGTGCCAGCAGCTTGGGGGGGGCCGAGAGGAATTCACCCCTCCACTTT. It translates to CASSLGGAERNSPLHF. The entire variable domain, with the rest obtained from reference TRBV5-4 and TRBJ1-6, is as follows: ETGVTQSPTHLIKTRGQQVTLRCSSQSGHNTVSWYQQALGQGPQFIFQYYREEENGRGNFPPRFSGLQFPNYSSELNVNALELDDSALYLCASSLGGAERNSPLHFGNGTRLTVT.

This clone was counted a few times. The chain recombines TRBV5-1 with TRBJ2-1; 7 nucleotides align to TRBD2. Germline V gene lookup returns CDR1 SGHRS and CDR2 YFSETQ. Trimming removed 6 bases from V and 7 bases from J; junction bases left unmatched: 16. This CDR3 has 16 residues. The CDR3 coding sequence is TGCGCCAGCACCTCATCGTCTGGCGGGGGTTGGAATGAGCAGTTCTTC. Its translation is CASTSSSGGGWNEQFF. Using reference TRBV5-1 and TRBJ2-1 for the parts outside the CDR3, the full variable domain is KAGVTQTPRYLIKTRGQQVTLSCSPISGHRSVSWYQQTPGQGLQFLFEYFSETQRNKGNFPGRFSGRQFSNSRSEMNVSTLELGDSALYLCASTSSSGGGWNEQFFGPGTRLTVL.

The chain is built from TRBV12-3 or TRBV12-4 and TRBJ2-1; either TRBD1 or TRBD2 may supply D (5 bases each). The CDR3 runs 12 residues. V lost 6 bases to trimming and J lost 9 bases, with 12 bases between them. Here the CDR3 DNA reads TGTGCCAGCAGCCCCTTTGGGGGTGAGCAGTTCTTC. It yields the protein CASSPFGGEQFF.

The chain employs TRBV7-2 and TRBJ2-3; 9 bases are a match to TRBD2. J gave up 3 bases and V 5 bases, and 6 bases lay outside the gene matches. The germline gives CDR1 SGHTA, CDR2 FQGNSA. This CDR3 is 15 amino acids long. CDR3 DNA sequence: TGTGCCAGCAGCCCGGGACTAGCTGAGACAGATACGCAGTATTTT. Translating it yields CASSPGLAETDTQYF.

V usage is TRBV19 and J usage is TRBJ2-3, with D perhaps matching TRBD1 (6 bases). This CDR3 contains 15 residues. Trimming pared 5 bases from V and 2 bases from J, leaving 14 bases between. Germline CDR1 reads LNHDA; CDR2 reads SQIVND (reference sequence). CDR3 sequence (DNA): TGTGCCAGTAGTTTCGGACAGCTAGACACAGATACGCAGTATTTT. Its protein product is CASSFGQLDTDTQYF.

The chain uses TRBV9 and TRBJ2-5; 7 positions match TRBD2. CDR3 length equals 16 residues. In germline, CDR1 is SGDLS, CDR2 YYNGEE. The junction had 13 bases not matched to a gene; V was cut back by 1 base and J by 7 bases. In DNA, the CDR3 is TGTGCCAGCAGCGTAACGCTCGGGGAGGGAAGCGCGACCCAGTACTTC. Encoded protein: CASSVTLGEGSATQYF.

The gene calls are TRBV7-9 and TRBJ2-3, with unresolved D. CDR1 and CDR2 (germline): SEHNR, FQNEAQ (reference sequence). V was trimmed by 1 base and J by 6 bases, leaving 8 bases between them. This CDR3 is built from 13 residues. CDR3 bases: TGTGCCAGCAGCTTAGAGGGTTCCGATACGCAGTATTTT. Translating it yields CASSLEGSDTQYF.

Remarks on this clone: This may be a read error: a much more frequent sequence differs by one nucleotide. The chain links TRBV19 to TRBJ2-1; TRBD2 matches at 8 bases. Germline V CDR1 and CDR2: LNHDA, SQIVND (reference sequence). This CDR3 has 16 amino acids. The V gene end was trimmed by 4 bases and the J gene end by 4 bases; junction bases not matched to a gene: 9. CDR3 protein: CASSTHGGAGYNEQFF. CDR3 nucleotides: TGTGCCAGTAGTACCCACGGGGGGGCGGGGTACAATGAGCAGTTCTTC.

The chain uses TRBV30 and TRBJ1-2; TRBD1 is a possible D gene (6 bases). Per germline, CDR1 GTSNPN and CDR2 SVGIG (reference sequence). The CDR3 is 15 residues long. The V and J ends lost 0 bases and 4 bases respectively, with 15 bases between them. The CDR3, as DNA: TGTGCCTGGAGTGTACTCCATAGGGGGAGCTATGGCTACACCTTC. Protein: CAWSVLHRGSYGYTF.

The CDR3 DNA is TGTGCCAGCAGCTTCCGCGGGAGCTACGAGCAGTACTTC. This codes for CASSFRGSYEQYF. V is TRBV7-2 and J is TRBJ2-7; 7 nucleotides line up with TRBD2. The CDR3 length is 13 residues. The V gene's germline CDR1 is SGHTA and CDR2 FQGNSA. After removal of 3 bases from V and 3 bases from J, the junction contained 2 bases not matched to a gene.

The gene calls are TRBV29-1 and TRBJ2-7; D gene unclear. The V and J ends lost 4 bases and 0 bases respectively, with 7 bases between them. Looked up from germline, CDR1 is SQVTM and CDR2 is ANQGSEA. The CDR3 covers 12 residues. The CDR3 nucleotides read TGCAGCGTTGGGGCTAGCTCCTACGAGCAGTACTTC. It yields the protein CSVGASSYEQYF.

The rearrangement uses TRBV2 and TRBJ1-2, with no clear D. The CDR3 contains 14 residues. Germline-derived CDR1 and CDR2 are SNHLY and FYNNEI. V lost 3 bases and J 4 bases, leaving 12 bases between the germline ends. The CDR3 loop is CASSDEGQGYGYTF. In nucleotides, the CDR3 is TGTGCCAGCAGTGACGAGGGCCAAGGCTATGGCTACACCTTC.

The chain recombines TRBV29-1 with TRBJ1-1; 8 bases line up with TRBD1. The CDR3 extends over 13 amino acids. Germline CDR1 and CDR2: SQVTM and ANQGSEA. V was pared by 7 bases and J by 4 bases, with 8 bases of the junction left unmatched. Here the CDR3 DNA reads TGCAGCGCCAGGGGGCAAATTGTCACTGAAGCTTTCTTT. Its translation: CSARGQIVTEAFF. Based on the CDR3 plus reference TRBV29-1 and TRBJ1-1, the full variable domain is SAVISQKPSRDICQRGTSLTIQCQVDSQVTMMFWYRQQPGQSLTLIATANQGSEATYESGFVIDKFPISRPNLTFSTLTVSNMSPEDSSIYLCSARGQIVTEAFFGQGTRLTVV.

The chain combines TRBV27 with TRBJ2-6; D possibly matches TRBD1 or TRBD2 (6 bases each). This CDR3 comprises 16 residues. Germline V gene lookup returns CDR1 MNHEY and CDR2 SMNVEV (reference sequence). Trimming took 3 bases from V and 0 from J, leaving 9 bases between them. The CDR3 loop reads CASSFGGPSGANVLTF. For the CDR3, the DNA is TGTGCCAGCAGTTTTGGGGGGCCCTCTGGGGCCAACGTCCTGACTTTC.

The rearrangement joins TRBV3-1 (or the pseudogene TRBV3-2) to TRBJ2-2; the D gene is possibly TRBD2 (5 bases). Germline values: CDR1 LGHDT, CDR2 YNNKEL (reference sequence). The CDR3 is 14 residues long. Trimming cost V 5 bases and J 0 bases, with 7 bases left between them. The CDR3 region is CASSIASNTGELFF. The CDR3 nucleotides are TGTGCCAGCAGCATAGCGTCGAACACCGGGGAGCTGTTTTTT.

The CDR3 coding sequence is TGCAGTGCTAGTCTAGTGACTAGCACAGATACGCAGTATTTT. Its protein product is CSASLVTSTDTQYF. This chain joins TRBV20-1 and TRBJ2-3; D unresolved. Trimming pared 3 bases from V and 0 bases from J, leaving 10 bases between. The germline V gene has CDR1 DFQATT and CDR2 SNEGSKA (reference sequence). This CDR3 has 14 amino acids.

The chain links TRBV6-4 to TRBJ1-5; 10 nucleotides align to TRBD1. CDR3 size: 18 residues. Germline CDR1 MRHNA, CDR2 SNTAGT. The V and J ends lost 2 bases and 6 bases, in that order; junction bases with no gene match: 13. CDR3 sequence reads: CASSDGRQGAAFGQPQHF. CDR3 DNA: TGTGCCAGCAGTGACGGGAGACAGGGGGCGGCGTTCGGTCAGCCCCAGCATTTT.